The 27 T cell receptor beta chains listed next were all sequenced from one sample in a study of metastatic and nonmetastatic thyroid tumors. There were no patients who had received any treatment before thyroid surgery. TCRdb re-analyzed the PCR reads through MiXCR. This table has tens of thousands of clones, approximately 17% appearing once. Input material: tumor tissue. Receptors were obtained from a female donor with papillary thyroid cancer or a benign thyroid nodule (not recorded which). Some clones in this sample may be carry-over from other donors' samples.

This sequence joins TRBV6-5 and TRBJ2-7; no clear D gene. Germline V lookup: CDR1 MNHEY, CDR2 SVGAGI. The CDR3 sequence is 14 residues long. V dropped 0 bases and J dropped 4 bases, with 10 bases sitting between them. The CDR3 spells CASSYSRAWYEQYF. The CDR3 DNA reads TGTGCCAGCAGTTACTCCCGTGCATGGTACGAGCAGTACTTC.

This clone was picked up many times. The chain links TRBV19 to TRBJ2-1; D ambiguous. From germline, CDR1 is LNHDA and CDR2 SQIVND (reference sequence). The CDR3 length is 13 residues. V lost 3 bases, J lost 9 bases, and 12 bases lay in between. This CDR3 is CASSMLLGVEQFF. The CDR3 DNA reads TGTGCCAGTAGTATGCTGTTAGGTGTTGAGCAGTTCTTC.

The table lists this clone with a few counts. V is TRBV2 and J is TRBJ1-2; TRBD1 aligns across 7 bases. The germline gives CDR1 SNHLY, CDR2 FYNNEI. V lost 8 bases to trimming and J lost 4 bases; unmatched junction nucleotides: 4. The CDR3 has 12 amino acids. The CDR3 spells CASGRTGYGYTF. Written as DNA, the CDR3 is TGTGCCAGCGGAAGGACAGGCTATGGCTACACCTTC.

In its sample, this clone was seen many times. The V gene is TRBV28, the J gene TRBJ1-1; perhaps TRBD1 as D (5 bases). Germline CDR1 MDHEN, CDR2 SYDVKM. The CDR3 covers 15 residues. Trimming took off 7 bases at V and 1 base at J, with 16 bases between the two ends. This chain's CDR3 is CASTLGGATNTEAFF. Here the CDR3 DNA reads TGTGCCAGCACATTGGGGGGAGCGACGAACACTGAAGCTTTCTTT.

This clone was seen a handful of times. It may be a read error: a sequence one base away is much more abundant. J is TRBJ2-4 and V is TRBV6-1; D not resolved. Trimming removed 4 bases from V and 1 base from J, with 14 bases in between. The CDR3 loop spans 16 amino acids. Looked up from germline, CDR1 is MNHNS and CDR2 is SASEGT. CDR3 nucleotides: TGTGCCAGCAGTGCGAGTAGGGCGTTGGCCAAAAACATTCAGTACTTC. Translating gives CASSASRALAKNIQYF.

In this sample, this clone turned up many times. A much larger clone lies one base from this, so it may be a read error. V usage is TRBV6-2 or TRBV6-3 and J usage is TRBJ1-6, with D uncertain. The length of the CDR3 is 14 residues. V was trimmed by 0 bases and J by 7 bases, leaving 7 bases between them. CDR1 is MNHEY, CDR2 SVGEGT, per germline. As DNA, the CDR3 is TGTGCCAGCAGTTACTCCCAGGCCAATTCACCCCTCCACTTT. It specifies CASSYSQANSPLHF.

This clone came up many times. The CDR3 reads CASSTGTSGGQETQYF. Written as DNA, the CDR3 is TGTGCCAGCAGCACCGGGACTAGCGGGGGCCAAGAGACCCAGTACTTC. The gene calls are TRBV7-2 and TRBJ2-5; 14 positions agree with TRBD2. Germline V gene sequence: CDR1 SGHTA, CDR2 FQGNSA. This CDR3 contains 16 residues. Trimming took 5 bases from V and 1 from J; bases not matched to a gene: 3.

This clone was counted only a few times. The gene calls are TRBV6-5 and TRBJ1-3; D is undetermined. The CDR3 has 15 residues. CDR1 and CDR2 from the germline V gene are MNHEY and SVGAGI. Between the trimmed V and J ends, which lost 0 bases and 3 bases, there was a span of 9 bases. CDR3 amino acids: CASSYSSGFGNTIYF. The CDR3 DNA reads TGTGCCAGCAGTTACTCTTCAGGATTTGGAAACACCATATATTTT.

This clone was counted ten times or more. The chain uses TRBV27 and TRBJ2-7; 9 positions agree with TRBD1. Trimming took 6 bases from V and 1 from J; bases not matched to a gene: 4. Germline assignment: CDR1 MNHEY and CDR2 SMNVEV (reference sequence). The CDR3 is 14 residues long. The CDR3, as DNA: TGTGCCAGCAGCGGGACAGGGAATTCCTACGAGCAGTACTTC. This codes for CASSGTGNSYEQYF.

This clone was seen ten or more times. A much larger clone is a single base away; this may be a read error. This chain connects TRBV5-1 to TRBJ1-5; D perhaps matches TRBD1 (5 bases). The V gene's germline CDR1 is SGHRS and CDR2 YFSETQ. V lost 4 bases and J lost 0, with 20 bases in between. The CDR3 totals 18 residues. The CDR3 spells CASSQSPRVPGSNQPQHF. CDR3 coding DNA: TGCGCCAGCAGCCAATCCCCCAGGGTCCCGGGTAGCAATCAGCCCCAGCATTTT.

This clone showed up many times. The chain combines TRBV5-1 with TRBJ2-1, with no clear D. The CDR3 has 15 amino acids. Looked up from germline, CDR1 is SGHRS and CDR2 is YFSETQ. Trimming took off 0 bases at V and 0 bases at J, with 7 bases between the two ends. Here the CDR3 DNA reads TGCGCCAGCAGCTTGGTGGTTTCCTCCTACAATGAGCAGTTCTTC. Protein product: CASSLVVSSYNEQFF.

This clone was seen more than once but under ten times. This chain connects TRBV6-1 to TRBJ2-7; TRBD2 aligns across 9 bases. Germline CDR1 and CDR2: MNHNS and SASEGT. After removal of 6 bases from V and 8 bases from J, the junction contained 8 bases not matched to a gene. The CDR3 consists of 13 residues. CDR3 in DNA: TGTGCCAGCAGCTCGCGGGAGGGCCTTCAGCAGTACGTC. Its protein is CASSSREGLQQYV.

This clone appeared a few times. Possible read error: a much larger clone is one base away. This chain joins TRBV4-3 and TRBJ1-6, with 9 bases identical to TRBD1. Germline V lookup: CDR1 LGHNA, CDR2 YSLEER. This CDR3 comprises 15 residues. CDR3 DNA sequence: TGCGCCAGCAGACAAGAGGACAGGGGAAATTCACCCCTCCACTTT. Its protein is CASRQEDRGNSPLHF.

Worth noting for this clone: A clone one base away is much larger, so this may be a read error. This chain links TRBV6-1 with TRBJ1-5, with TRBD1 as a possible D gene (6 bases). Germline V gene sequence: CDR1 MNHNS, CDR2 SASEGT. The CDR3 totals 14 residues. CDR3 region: CASSDGDINQHQHF. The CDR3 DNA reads TGTGCCAGCAGTGATGGGGACATCAATCAGCACCAGCATTTT.

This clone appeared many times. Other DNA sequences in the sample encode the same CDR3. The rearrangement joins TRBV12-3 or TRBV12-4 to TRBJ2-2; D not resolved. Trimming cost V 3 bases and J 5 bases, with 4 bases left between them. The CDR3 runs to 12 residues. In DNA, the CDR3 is TGTGCCAGCAGTTTTCGGACCGGGGAGCTGTTTTTT. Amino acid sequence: CASSFRTGELFF.

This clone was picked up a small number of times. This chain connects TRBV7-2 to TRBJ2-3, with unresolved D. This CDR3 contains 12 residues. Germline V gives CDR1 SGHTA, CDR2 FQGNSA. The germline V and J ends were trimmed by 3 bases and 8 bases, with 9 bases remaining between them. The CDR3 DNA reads TGTGCCAGCAGCTTTTCTGGTCTTACGCAGTATTTT. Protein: CASSFSGLTQYF.

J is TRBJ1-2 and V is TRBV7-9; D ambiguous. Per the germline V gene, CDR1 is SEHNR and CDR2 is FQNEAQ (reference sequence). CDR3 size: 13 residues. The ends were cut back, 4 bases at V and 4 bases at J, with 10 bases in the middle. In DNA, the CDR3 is TGTGCCAGCAGCTCCCAAGAAAGCTATGGCTACACCTTC. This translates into CASSSQESYGYTF.

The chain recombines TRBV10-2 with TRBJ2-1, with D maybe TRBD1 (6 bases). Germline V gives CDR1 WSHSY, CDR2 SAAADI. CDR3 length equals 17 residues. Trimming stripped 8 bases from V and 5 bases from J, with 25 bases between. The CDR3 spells CASSSYRDRWLHNEQFF. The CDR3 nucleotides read TGCGCCAGCTCCTCGTACCGTGACAGGTGGTTACACAATGAGCAGTTCTTC.

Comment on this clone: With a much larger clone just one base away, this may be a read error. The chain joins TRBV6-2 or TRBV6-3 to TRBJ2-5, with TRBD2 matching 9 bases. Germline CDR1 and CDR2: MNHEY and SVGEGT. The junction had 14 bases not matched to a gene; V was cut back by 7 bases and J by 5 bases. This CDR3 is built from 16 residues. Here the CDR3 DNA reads TGTGCCAGCACTCGCGGGGGGGCCGTGGGCGAGGAGACCCAGTACTTC. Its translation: CASTRGGAVGEETQYF.

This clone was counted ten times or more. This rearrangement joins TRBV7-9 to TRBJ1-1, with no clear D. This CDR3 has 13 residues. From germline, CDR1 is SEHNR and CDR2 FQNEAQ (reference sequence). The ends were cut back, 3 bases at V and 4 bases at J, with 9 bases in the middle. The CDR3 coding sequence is TGTGCCAGCAGCTTGGCCACCTTCACTGAAGCTTTCTTT. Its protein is CASSLATFTEAFF.

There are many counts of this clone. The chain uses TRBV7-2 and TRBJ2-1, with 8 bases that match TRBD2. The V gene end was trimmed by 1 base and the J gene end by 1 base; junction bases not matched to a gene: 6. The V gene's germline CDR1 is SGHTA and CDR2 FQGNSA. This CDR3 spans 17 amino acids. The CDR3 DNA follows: TGTGCCAGCAGCTTAGGGCGGGGGGAACTGTCCTACAATGAGCAGTTCTTC. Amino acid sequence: CASSLGRGELSYNEQFF.

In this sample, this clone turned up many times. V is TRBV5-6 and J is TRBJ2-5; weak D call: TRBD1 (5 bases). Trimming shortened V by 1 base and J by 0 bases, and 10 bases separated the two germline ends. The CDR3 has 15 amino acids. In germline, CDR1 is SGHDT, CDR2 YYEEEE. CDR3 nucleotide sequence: TGTGCCAGCAGCTTGTGGCAGGGCCACCAAGAGACCCAGTACTTC. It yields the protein CASSLWQGHQETQYF.

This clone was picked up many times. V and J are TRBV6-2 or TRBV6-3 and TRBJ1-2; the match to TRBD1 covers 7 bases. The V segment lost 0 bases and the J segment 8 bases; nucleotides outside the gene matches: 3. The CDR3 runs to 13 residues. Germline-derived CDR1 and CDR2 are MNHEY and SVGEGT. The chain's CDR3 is CASSYSTGMGYTF. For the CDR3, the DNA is TGTGCCAGCAGTTACTCGACAGGGATGGGCTACACCTTC.

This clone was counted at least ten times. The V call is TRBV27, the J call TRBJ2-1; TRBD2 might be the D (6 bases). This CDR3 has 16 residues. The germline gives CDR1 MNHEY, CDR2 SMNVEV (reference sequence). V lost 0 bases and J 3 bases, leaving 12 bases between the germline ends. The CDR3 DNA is TGTGCCAGCAGTTTATCGACTAGACGAGGCTACAATGAGCAGTTCTTC. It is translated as CASSLSTRRGYNEQFF.

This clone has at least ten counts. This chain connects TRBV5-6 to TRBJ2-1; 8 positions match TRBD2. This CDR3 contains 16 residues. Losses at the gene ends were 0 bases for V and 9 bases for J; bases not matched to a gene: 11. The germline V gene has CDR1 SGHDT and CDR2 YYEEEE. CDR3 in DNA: TGTGCCAGCAGCTTGGCCGCGGGACTAGTGGGTCGTGAGCAGTTCTTC. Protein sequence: CASSLAAGLVGREQFF.

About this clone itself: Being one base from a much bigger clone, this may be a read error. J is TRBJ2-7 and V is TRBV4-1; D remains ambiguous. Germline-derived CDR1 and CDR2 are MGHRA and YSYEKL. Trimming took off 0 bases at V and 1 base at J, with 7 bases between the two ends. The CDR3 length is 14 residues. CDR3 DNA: TGCGCCAGCAGCCAAGACCTGGGTTCCTACGAGCAGTACTTC. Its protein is CASSQDLGSYEQYF.

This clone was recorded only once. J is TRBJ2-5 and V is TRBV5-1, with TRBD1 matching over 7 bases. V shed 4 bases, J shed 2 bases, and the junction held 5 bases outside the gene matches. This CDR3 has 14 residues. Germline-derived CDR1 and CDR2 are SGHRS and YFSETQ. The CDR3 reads CASSRDSSQETQYF. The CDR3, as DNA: TGCGCCAGCAGCAGGGACAGCTCGCAAGAGACCCAGTACTTC. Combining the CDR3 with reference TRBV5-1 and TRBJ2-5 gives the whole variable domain KAGVTQTPRYLIKTRGQQVTLSCSPISGHRSVSWYQQTPGQGLQFLFEYFSETQRNKGNFPGRFSGRQFSNSRSEMNVSTLELGDSALYLCASSRDSSQETQYFGPGTRLLVL.